What follows are 3 T cell receptor beta chains derived from one specimen sequenced in a study of blood T cell repertoires in COVID-19. The assay was immunoSEQ multiplex PCR, and TCRdb's table has in-frame clones only and misses some. The sample consists of some 400,000 clones, more than 70% of them appearing once. The sample consisted of PBMCs or T cells enriched from blood (not recorded which). Receptors were obtained from a man aged 30 to 45 who had recovered from COVID-19.

The chain uses TRBV5-1 and TRBJ1-4; D gene ambiguous. Trimming cost V 1 base and J 6 bases, with 7 bases left between them. Germline loops: CDR1 SGHRS, CDR2 YFSETQ. The length of the CDR3 is 13 residues. For the CDR3, the DNA is TGCGCCAGCAGCTTGCGCAGTTATGAAAAACTGTTTTTT. Encoded protein: CASSLRSYEKLFF.

This chain links TRBV11-3 with TRBJ1-1, with no clear D. Per the germline V gene, CDR1 is SGHNT and CDR2 is YENEEA. The germline V and J ends were trimmed by 2 bases and 3 bases, with 10 bases remaining between them. The CDR3 runs 14 residues. CDR3 in DNA: TGTGCCAGCAGCTTACGGCCGGCGGACACTGAAGCTTTCTTT. Translating gives CASSLRPADTEAFF.

V gene TRBV5-4 combines with J gene TRBJ2-3; TRBD2 matches at 14 bases. CDR3 length equals 16 residues. Germline values: CDR1 SGHNT, CDR2 YYREEE (reference sequence). V lost 4 bases, J lost 3 bases, and 4 bases stayed unmatched. As DNA, the CDR3 is TGTGCCAGCAGCCTTTGGACTAGCGGGGGGACAGATACGCAGTATTTT. Translated: CASSLWTSGGTDTQYF.